The source of this T cell receptor beta chain is a study of blood T cell repertoires in COVID-19. The table came from immunoSEQ multiplex PCR; TCRdb's copy has only in-frame clones and leaves some out. The data show some 310,000 clones, with nearly 90% seen just once and 0.95% to 1.3% held by the top ten. In its sample, this clone was seen a few times. The V and J ends lost 3 bases and 0 bases, in that order; junction bases with no gene match: 11. The CDR3 runs to 18 residues. Germline V gene sequence: CDR1 SEHNR, CDR2 FQNEAQ (reference sequence). V and J are TRBV7-9 and TRBJ2-3; TRBD2 matches 8 bases. The sequencing sample was made of peripheral blood. This clonotype originated in a middle-aged woman with COVID-19, enrolled during active disease. CDR3 region: CASSFPGGGAQSTDTQYF. The CDR3 bases are TGTGCCAGCAGCTTCCCGGGAGGGGGGGCCCAAAGCACAGATACGCAGTATTTT.